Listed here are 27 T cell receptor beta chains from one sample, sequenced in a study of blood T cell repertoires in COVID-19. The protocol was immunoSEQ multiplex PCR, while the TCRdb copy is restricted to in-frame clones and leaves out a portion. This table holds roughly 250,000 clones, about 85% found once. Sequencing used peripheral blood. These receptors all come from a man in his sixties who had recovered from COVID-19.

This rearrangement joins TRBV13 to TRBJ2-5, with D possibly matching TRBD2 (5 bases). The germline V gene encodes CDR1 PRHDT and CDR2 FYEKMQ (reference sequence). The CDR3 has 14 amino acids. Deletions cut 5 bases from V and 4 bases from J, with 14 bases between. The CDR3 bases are TGTGCCAGCAGCACAACGCGGACTCTAGAGACCCAGTACTTC. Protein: CASSTTRTLETQYF.

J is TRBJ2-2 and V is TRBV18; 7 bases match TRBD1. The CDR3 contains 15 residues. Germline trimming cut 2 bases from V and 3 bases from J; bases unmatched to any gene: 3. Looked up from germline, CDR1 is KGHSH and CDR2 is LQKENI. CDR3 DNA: TGTGCCAGCTCACCAGACAGGGTAGACACCGGGGAGCTGTTTTTT. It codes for CASSPDRVDTGELFF.

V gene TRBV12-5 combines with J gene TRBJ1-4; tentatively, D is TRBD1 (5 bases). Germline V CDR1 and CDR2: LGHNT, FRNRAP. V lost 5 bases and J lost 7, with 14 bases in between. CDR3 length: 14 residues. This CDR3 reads CASGAGRLGEKLFF. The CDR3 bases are TGTGCTAGTGGTGCAGGGCGTTTAGGTGAAAAACTGTTTTTT.

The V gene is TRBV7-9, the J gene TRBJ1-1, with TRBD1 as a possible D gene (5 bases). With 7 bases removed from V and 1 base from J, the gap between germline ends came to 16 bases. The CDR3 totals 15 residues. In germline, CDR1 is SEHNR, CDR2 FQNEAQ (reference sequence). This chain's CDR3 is CASNPGGGRNTEAFF. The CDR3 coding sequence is TGTGCCAGCAACCCAGGCGGGGGGAGGAACACTGAAGCTTTCTTT. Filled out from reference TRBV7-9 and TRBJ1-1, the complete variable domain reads DTGVSQNPRHKITKRGQNVTFRCDPISEHNRLYWYRQTLGQGPEFLTYFQNEAQLEKSRLLSDRFSAERPKGSFSTLEIQRTEQGDSAMYLCASNPGGGRNTEAFFGQGTRLTVV.

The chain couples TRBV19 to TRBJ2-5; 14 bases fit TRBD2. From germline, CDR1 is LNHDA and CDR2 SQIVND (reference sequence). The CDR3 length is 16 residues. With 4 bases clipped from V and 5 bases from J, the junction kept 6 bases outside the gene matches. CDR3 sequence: CASSRGTSGGLETQYF. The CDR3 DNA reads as TGTGCCAGTAGTAGGGGGACTAGCGGGGGCTTGGAGACCCAGTACTTC.

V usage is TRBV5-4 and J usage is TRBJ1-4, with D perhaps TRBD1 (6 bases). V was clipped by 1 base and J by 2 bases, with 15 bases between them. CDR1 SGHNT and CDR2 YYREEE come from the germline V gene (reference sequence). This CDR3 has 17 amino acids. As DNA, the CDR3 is TGTGCCAGCAGCTTGATCGTTACAGGGACCACTAATGAAAAACTGTTTTTT. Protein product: CASSLIVTGTTNEKLFF.

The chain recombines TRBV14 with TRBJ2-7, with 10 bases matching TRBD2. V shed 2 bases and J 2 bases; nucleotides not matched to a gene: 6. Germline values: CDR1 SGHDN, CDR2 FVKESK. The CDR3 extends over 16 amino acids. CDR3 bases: TGTGCCAGCAGCCAACCCCTAGCGGGGGTTCCCTACGAGCAGTACTTC. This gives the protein CASSQPLAGVPYEQYF.

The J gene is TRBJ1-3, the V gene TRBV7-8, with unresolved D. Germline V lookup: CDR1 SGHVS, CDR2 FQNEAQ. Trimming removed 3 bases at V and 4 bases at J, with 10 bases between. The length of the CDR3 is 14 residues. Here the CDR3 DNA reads TGTGCCAGCAGCTTGGCGGGCCAGGGAAACACCATATATTTT. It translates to CASSLAGQGNTIYF.

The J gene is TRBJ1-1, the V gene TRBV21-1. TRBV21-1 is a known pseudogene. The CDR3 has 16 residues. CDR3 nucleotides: TGTGCCAGCAGCCCAAATGCCCCGGGTAGGAACACTGAAGCTTTCTTT. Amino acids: CASSPNAPGRNTEAFF.

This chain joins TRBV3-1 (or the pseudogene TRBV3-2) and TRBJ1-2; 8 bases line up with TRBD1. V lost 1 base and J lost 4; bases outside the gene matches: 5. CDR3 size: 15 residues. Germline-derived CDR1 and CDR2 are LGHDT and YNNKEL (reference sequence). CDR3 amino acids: CASSQGQGLSYGYTF. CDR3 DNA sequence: TGTGCCAGCAGCCAAGGACAGGGGCTTAGCTATGGCTACACCTTC.

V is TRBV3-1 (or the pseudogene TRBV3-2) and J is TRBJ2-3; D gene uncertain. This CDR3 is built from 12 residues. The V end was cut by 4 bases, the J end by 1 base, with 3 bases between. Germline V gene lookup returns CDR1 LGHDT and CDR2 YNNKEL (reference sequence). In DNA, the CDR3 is TGTGCCAGCAGCCGGCGCACAGATACGCAGTATTTT. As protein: CASSRRTDTQYF.

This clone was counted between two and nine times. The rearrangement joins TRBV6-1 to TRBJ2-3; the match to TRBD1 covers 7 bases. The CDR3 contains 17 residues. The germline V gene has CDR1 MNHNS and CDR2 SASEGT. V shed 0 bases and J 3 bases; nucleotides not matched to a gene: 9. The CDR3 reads CASSEALTGRRTDTQYF. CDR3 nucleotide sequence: TGTGCCAGCAGTGAAGCCTTGACAGGGAGAAGAACAGATACGCAGTATTTT.

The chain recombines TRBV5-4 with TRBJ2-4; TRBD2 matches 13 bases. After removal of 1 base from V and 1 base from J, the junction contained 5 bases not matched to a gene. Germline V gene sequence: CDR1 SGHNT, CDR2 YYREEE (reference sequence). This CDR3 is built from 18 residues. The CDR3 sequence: CASSLTSGGAEAKNIQYF. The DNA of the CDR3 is TGTGCCAGCAGCTTGACTAGCGGGGGGGCGGAGGCCAAAAACATTCAGTACTTC.

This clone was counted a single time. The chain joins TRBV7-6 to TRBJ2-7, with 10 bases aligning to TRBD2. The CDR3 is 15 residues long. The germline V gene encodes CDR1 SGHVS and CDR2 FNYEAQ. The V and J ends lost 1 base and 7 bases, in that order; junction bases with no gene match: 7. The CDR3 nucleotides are TGTGCCAGCAGCTTAGTCGGGCTAGCGGGGGAGGAGCAGTACTTC. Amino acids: CASSLVGLAGEEQYF.

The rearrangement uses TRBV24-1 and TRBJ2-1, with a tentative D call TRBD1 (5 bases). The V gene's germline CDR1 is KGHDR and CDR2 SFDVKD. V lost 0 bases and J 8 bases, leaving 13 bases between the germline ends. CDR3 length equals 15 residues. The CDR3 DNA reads TGTGCCACCAGTGATTTGCACAGGACCCCTTATGAGCAGTTCTTC. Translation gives CATSDLHRTPYEQFF.

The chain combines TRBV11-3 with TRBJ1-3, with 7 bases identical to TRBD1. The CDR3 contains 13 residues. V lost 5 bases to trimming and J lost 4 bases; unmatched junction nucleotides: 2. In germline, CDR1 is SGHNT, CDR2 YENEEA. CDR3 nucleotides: TGTGCCAGCAGCACGACAGGGGGAAACACCATATATTTT. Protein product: CASSTTGGNTIYF.

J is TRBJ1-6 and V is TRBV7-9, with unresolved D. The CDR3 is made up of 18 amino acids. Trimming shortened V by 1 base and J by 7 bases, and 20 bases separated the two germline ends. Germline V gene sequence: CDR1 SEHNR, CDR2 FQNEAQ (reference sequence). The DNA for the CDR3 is TGTGCCAGCAGCTTAGGTCGGGGTTTGCCTTTTGAAAATTCACCCCTCCACTTT. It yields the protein CASSLGRGLPFENSPLHF.

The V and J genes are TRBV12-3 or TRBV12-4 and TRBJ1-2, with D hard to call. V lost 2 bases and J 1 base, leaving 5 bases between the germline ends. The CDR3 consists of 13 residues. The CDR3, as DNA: TGTGCCAGCAGTTTACCACTTAACTATGGCTACACCTTC. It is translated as CASSLPLNYGYTF.

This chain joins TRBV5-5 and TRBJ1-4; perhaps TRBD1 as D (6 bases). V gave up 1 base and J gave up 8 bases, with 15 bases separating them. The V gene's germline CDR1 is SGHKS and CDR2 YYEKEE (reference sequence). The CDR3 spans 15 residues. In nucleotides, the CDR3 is TGTGCCAGCAGCTTGTTACAGGGAAGAGGCGAAAAACTGTTTTTT. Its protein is CASSLLQGRGEKLFF.

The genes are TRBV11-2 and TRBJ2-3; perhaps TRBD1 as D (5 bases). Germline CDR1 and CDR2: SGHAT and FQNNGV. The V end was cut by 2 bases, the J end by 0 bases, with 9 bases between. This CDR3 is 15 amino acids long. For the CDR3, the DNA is TGTGCCAGCAGCTTATTACAGGCTAGCACAGATACGCAGTATTTT. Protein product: CASSLLQASTDTQYF.

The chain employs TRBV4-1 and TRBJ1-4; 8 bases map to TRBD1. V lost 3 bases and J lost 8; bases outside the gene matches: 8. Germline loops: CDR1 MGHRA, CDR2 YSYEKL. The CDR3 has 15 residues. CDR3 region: CASSQIQDRDEKLFF. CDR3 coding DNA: TGCGCCAGCAGCCAGATTCAGGACAGGGACGAAAAACTGTTTTTT.

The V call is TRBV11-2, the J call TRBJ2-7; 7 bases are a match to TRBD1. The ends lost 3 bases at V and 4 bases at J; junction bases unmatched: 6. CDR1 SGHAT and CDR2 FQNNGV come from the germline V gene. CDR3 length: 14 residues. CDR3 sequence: CASSFIQGLYEQYF. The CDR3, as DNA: TGTGCCAGCAGCTTTATACAGGGGTTGTACGAGCAGTACTTC.

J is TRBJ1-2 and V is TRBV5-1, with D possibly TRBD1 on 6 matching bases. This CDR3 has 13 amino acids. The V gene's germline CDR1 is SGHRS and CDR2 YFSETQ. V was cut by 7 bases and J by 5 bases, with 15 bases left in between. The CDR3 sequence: CASYKGGGYGYTF. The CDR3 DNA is TGCGCCAGCTACAAAGGGGGGGGATATGGCTACACCTTC.

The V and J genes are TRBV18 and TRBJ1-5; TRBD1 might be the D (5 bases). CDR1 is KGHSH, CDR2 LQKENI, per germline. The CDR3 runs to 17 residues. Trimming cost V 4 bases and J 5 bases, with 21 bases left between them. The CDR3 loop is CASSQSAAHPRDQPQHF. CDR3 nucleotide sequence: TGTGCCAGCTCACAGTCGGCCGCGCACCCCAGGGATCAGCCCCAGCATTTT.

CDR3 in DNA: TGTGCCAGCTCACCACGACAGGGATCCAGGGAAAAACTGTTTTTT. Protein sequence: CASSPRQGSREKLFF. This sequence joins TRBV18 and TRBJ1-4, with 7 bases aligning to TRBD1. The CDR3 sequence is 15 residues long. The germline gives CDR1 KGHSH, CDR2 LQKENI. With 1 base clipped from V and 8 bases from J, the junction kept 7 bases outside the gene matches.

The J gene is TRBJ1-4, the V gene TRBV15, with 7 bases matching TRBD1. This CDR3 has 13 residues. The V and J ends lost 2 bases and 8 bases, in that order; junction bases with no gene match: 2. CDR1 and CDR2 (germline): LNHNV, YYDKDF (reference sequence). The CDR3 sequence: CATSRQGVEKLFF. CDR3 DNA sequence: TGTGCCACCAGCAGACAGGGGGTCGAAAAACTGTTTTTT. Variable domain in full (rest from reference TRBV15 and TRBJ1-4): DAMVIQNPRYQVTQFGKPVTLSCSQTLNHNVMYWYQQKSSQAPKLLFHYYDKDFNNEADTPDNFQSRRPNTSFCFLDIRSPGLGDTAMYLCATSRQGVEKLFFGSGTQLSVL.

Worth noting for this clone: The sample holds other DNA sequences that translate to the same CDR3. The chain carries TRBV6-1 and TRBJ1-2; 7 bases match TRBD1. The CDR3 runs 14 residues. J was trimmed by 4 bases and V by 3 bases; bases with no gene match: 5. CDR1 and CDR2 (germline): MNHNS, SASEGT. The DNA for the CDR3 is TGTGCCAGCAGTGAGGAGGGGGCCACCTATGGCTACACCTTC. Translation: CASSEEGATYGYTF.